These 15 T cell receptor beta chains were sequenced from one sample in a study of blood T cell repertoires in COVID-19. TCRdb's table, derived via immunoSEQ multiplex PCR, lists solely in-frame clones and lacks some. The sample yields roughly 250,000 clones, approximately 91% seen once. Sample: peripheral blood. These TCRs come from a woman between 40 and 55 years old who had recovered from COVID-19.

This chain links TRBV4-1 with TRBJ2-1; 9 bases agree with TRBD1. The V and J ends lost 1 base and 3 bases, in that order; junction bases with no gene match: 1. This CDR3 has 15 residues. CDR1 MGHRA and CDR2 YSYEKL come from the germline V gene. CDR3 sequence reads: CASSQGGQGYNEQFF. As DNA, the CDR3 is TGCGCCAGCAGCCAAGGGGGACAGGGCTACAATGAGCAGTTCTTC.

The rearrangement uses TRBV20-1 and TRBJ2-6; D call uncertain. The V end was cut by 3 bases, the J end by 0 bases, with 12 bases between. This CDR3 comprises 16 residues. Germline loops: CDR1 DFQATT, CDR2 SNEGSKA (reference sequence). The CDR3 nucleotides are TGCAGTGCTAGTACGCGGCACCTCTCTGGGGCCAACGTCCTGACTTTC. Translated, it gives CSASTRHLSGANVLTF.

This clone was picked up one time. This sequence joins TRBV5-1 and TRBJ1-1, with D perhaps matching TRBD1 (6 bases). V was clipped by 2 bases and J by 4 bases, with 18 bases between them. Germline CDR1 SGHRS, CDR2 YFSETQ. This CDR3 is 16 amino acids long. CDR3 DNA: TGCGCCAGCAGCTTAACACAGGGATTCCAGGCCACTGAAGCTTTCTTT. Translation: CASSLTQGFQATEAFF. The complete variable domain, with remaining parts taken from reference TRBV5-1 and TRBJ1-1, reads KAGVTQTPRYLIKTRGQQVTLSCSPISGHRSVSWYQQTPGQGLQFLFEYFSETQRNKGNFPGRFSGRQFSNSRSEMNVSTLELGDSALYLCASSLTQGFQATEAFFGQGTRLTVV.

V usage is TRBV28 and J usage is TRBJ2-5, with D perhaps TRBD2 (5 bases). Germline V lookup: CDR1 MDHEN, CDR2 SYDVKM. The CDR3 extends over 13 amino acids. V shed 6 bases and J shed 5 bases, with 13 bases lying between them. The CDR3 is CASSSPAAETQYF. For the CDR3, the DNA is TGTGCCAGCAGCTCCCCAGCGGCGGAGACCCAGTACTTC.

This clone was seen more than once but under ten times. As DNA, the CDR3 is TGTGCCAGCAGACCTAGCGGGGGCCGATACGAGCAGTACTTC. This translates into CASRPSGGRYEQYF. The chain recombines TRBV28 with TRBJ2-7, with TRBD2 identical over 10 bases. The CDR3 has 14 residues. The germline V gene encodes CDR1 MDHEN and CDR2 SYDVKM. V gave up 6 bases and J gave up 4 bases; unmatched junction bases: 6.

The gene calls are TRBV9 and TRBJ2-5; perhaps TRBD2 as D (6 bases). Trimming cost V 3 bases and J 5 bases, with 17 bases left between them. The CDR3 contains 15 residues. Germline values: CDR1 SGDLS, CDR2 YYNGEE. The CDR3 is CASSATDYPGETQYF. As DNA, the CDR3 is TGTGCCAGCAGCGCAACGGACTACCCTGGGGAGACCCAGTACTTC.

This clone has only one observation. The chain joins TRBV2 to TRBJ1-4, with a possible D match to TRBD1 (5 bases). V dropped 6 bases and J dropped 4 bases, with 18 bases sitting between them. The CDR3 loop spans 16 amino acids. Germline V gene lookup returns CDR1 SNHLY and CDR2 FYNNEI. In DNA, the CDR3 is TGTGCCAGCAGACCACCCACAGGCCTTAATAATGAAAAACTGTTTTTT. Its protein is CASRPPTGLNNEKLFF.

CDR3 residues: CASTTEVRYNEQFF. Here the CDR3 DNA reads TGCGCCAGCACTACGGAGGTCAGGTACAATGAGCAGTTCTTC. This chain links TRBV5-1 with TRBJ2-1; perhaps TRBD2 as D (5 bases). The CDR3 extends over 14 amino acids. The V and J ends lost 6 bases and 4 bases respectively, with 14 bases between them. Germline V lookup: CDR1 SGHRS, CDR2 YFSETQ.

This chain links TRBV11-2 with TRBJ2-2; possibly TRBD1 for D (6 bases). From germline, CDR1 is SGHAT and CDR2 FQNNGV. V shed 3 bases and J shed 0 bases, with 11 bases lying between them. This CDR3 comprises 16 residues. CDR3 in amino acids: CASSFGWTANTGELFF. DNA for the CDR3: TGTGCCAGCAGCTTCGGGTGGACAGCGAACACCGGGGAGCTGTTTTTT.

The chain links TRBV30 to TRBJ2-1, with 7 bases aligning to TRBD1. V was clipped by 2 bases and J by 9 bases; unmatched bases: 4. Germline values: CDR1 GTSNPN, CDR2 SVGIG (reference sequence). CDR3 length equals 12 residues. The CDR3 bases are TGTGCCTGGAGTCCCGGGACAGTTGAGCAGTTCTTC. Its protein is CAWSPGTVEQFF.

This chain connects TRBV6-2 or TRBV6-3 to TRBJ1-3; 12 nucleotides align to TRBD1. This CDR3 contains 17 residues. From germline, CDR1 is MNHEY and CDR2 SVGEGT. V was pared by 4 bases and J by 7 bases, with 11 bases of the junction left unmatched. CDR3 protein: CASSSTGTGGALNTIYF. As DNA, the CDR3 is TGTGCCAGCAGTTCAACCGGGACAGGGGGCGCGTTGAACACCATATATTTT.

The chain uses TRBV28 and TRBJ2-7, with D possibly matching TRBD1 (5 bases). CDR3 length: 13 residues. Germline CDR1 is MDHEN and CDR2 is SYDVKM. V was cut by 1 base and J by 6 bases, with 10 bases left in between. CDR3 residues: CASSLSAQGEQYF. CDR3 DNA sequence: TGTGCCAGCAGTTTATCTGCCCAGGGCGAGCAGTACTTC.

The V and J genes are TRBV7-9 and TRBJ2-5; TRBD1 might be the D (6 bases). V dropped 4 bases and J dropped 3 bases, with 18 bases sitting between them. Germline CDR1 is SEHNR and CDR2 is FQNEAQ (reference sequence). The CDR3 runs 16 residues. Written as DNA, the CDR3 is TGTGCCAGCAGCTATGCCAGGGGCACGGTAAAAGAGACCCAGTACTTC. Its protein product is CASSYARGTVKETQYF.

This clone appeared a single time. J is TRBJ1-2 and V is TRBV5-4; unclear D gene. V was cut by 0 bases and J by 7 bases, with 19 bases left in between. Germline V gene sequence: CDR1 SGHNT, CDR2 YYREEE (reference sequence). This CDR3 contains 16 residues. The CDR3 sequence is CASSLDFGPSLSGYTF. The CDR3 DNA sequence: TGTGCCAGCAGCTTGGACTTTGGGCCATCCCTGTCTGGCTACACCTTC.

The chain recombines TRBV6-5 with TRBJ1-6; TRBD1 matches 8 bases. V lost 5 bases, J lost 5 bases, and 5 bases stayed unmatched. CDR1 is MNHEY and CDR2 is SVGAGI in the germline V gene. The CDR3 spans 15 residues. CDR3 amino acids: CASSPRTGNNSPLHF. Here the CDR3 DNA reads TGTGCCAGCAGTCCTAGGACAGGGAATAATTCACCCCTCCACTTT.